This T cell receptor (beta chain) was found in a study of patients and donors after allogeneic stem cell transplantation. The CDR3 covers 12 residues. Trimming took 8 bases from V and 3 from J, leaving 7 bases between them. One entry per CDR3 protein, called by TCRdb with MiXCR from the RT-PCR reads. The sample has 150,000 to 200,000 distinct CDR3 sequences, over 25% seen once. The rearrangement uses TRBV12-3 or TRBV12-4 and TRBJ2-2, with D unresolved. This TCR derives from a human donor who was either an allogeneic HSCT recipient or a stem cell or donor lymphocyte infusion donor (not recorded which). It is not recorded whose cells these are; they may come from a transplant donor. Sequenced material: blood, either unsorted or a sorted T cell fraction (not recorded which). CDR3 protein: CASHDDTGELFF. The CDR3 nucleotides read TGTGCCAGCCATGACGACACCGGGGAGCTGTTTTTT.